Given below is one T cell receptor beta chain in context. Its antigen is as yet unknown. The CDR3 consists of 14 residues. The germline V gene has CDR1 MNHEY and CDR2 SVGAGI. The J segment lost 2 bases and the V segment lost 4 bases, leaving 5 bases of the junction unmatched. This entry is derived from a study of vaccination effects on CD4 cells after COVID-19. Study information: It was with roughly 9.5 IU/ml IL-2 and about 10 ug/ml peptides that around 1.9 million PBMC per well were cultured.

An approximately 10-day culture period preceded the isolation of CD4+ T cells. The infection with SARS-CoV-2 (confirmed by PCR) occurred in this person between March and December 2020. Participants got two doses of BNT162b2 or mRNA-1273 vaccine. This table comes from immunoSEQ multiplex PCR, and its TCRdb copy is limited to in-frame clones, with some not included. The sample includes around 50,000 clones, about 76% of them seen just once. V gene TRBV6-5 combines with J gene TRBJ2-7; the match to TRBD1 covers 7 bases. The TCR was taken from a human donor who had a prior SARS-CoV-2 infection. This sample comprised CD4+ T cells from PBMCs cultured without peptide, obtained after COVID-19 vaccination. In DNA, the CDR3 is TGTGCCAGCAGTTTCAGGGGGTTCCCCTACGAGCAGTACTTC. This sequence encodes CASSFRGFPYEQYF.